Listed below are T cell receptor beta chains from one sample, sequenced in a study of T cells in Graves' hyperthyroidism and ophthalmopathy. MiXCR was run by TCRdb on the multiplex PCR reads, yielding one entry per CDR3 protein. The sample holds about 540,000 distinct CDR3 sequences, 40% to 55% seen once. Input material: peripheral blood or thyroid tissue (not recorded which). Receptors were obtained from a young woman with Graves' hyperthyroidism. Both conserved end residues are part of each CDR3. A D gene is named only where the DNA matches it firmly. Part of the rows lack a size; the others show once, few, many or a class for expanded clones.

d_call clone_size j_call v_call cdr3_nt cdr3_aa
TRBD1 few TRBJ2-7 TRBV9 TGTGCCAGCAGATCGGACAGGGACCTCTACGAGCAGTACTTC CASRSDRDLYEQYF
TRBD2 - TRBJ2-5 TRBV2 TGTGCCAGCAGAGCTACGGGGGGGGCAGAGACCCAGTACTTC CASRATGGAETQYF
TRBD1 few TRBJ1-6 TRBV2 TGTGCCAGCAGTCCCAGCAGGGGGTATAATTCACCCCTCCACTTT CASSPSRGYNSPLHF
- few TRBJ1-6 TRBV12-3/TRBV12-4 TGTGCCAGCAGTTTAGGGTATCGCTGGGGCGAATCACCCCTCCACTTT CASSLGYRWGESPLHF
- - TRBJ1-1 TRBV5-1 TGCGCCAGCAGCTTCCCCCCTGACACTGAAGCTTTCTTT CASSFPPDTEAFF
TRBD1 - TRBJ1-5 TRBV12-3/TRBV12-4 TGTACCAGCACCAAGGACAGGTATAGCAATCAGCCCCAGCATTTT CTSTKDRYSNQPQHF
- many TRBJ1-3 TRBV29-1 TGCAGCGTTGATACGGGGGGCGGAAACACCATATATTTT CSVDTGGGNTIYF
- - TRBJ2-7 TRBV29-1 TGCAGCTTAACCTACACCTACGAGCAGTACTTC CSLTYTYEQYF
- - TRBJ2-2 TRBV29-1 TGCAGCGTTGGACGGACAGCGAACGCCGGGGAGCCGTTTTTT CSVGRTANAGEPFF
- - TRBJ1-1 TRBV11-1 TGTGCCAGCAGCCCGGAGGGCACTGAAGCTTTCTTT CASSPEGTEAFF
TRBD1 - TRBJ1-5 TRBV29-1 TGCAGCGTTGAAGCCGCGGACAGGGCTGGTGATCAGCCCCAGCATTTT CSVEAADRAGDQPQHF
TRBD1 - TRBJ2-1 TRBV5-1 TGCGCCAGCAGCAGGGACAGGGACGATGAGCAGTTCTTC CASSRDRDDEQFF
- many TRBJ1-1 TRBV29-1 TGCAGCGTTGACGACAGTGGAACTGAAGCTTTCTTT CSVDDSGTEAFF
- few TRBJ1-5 TRBV20-1 TGCAGTGCCGGATCCCTTAGCAATCAGCCCCAGCATTTT CSAGSLSNQPQHF
TRBD1 - TRBJ2-7 TRBV5-1 TGCGCCAGCAGCACCGGGACAGGCCACGAGCAGTACTTC CASSTGTGHEQYF
TRBD1 few TRBJ1-1 TRBV7-2 TGTGCCAGCAGCTTAGAGCAGGGGGCGGCTGAAGCTTTCTTT CASSLEQGAAEAFF
TRBD1 - TRBJ2-7 TRBV15 TGTGCCACCAGCTCTCTGACAGGGGGCCATCCCAGAGAGCGGTACTTC CATSSLTGGHPRERYF
- - TRBJ2-7 TRBV6-1 TGTGCCAGCAGTGTTGGACGGGGGCAAGTCGGGCAGTACTTC CASSVGRGQVGQYF
- - TRBJ1-5 TRBV29-1 TGCAGCGTTGAGTGGGGGGACAATCAGCCCCAGCATTTT CSVEWGDNQPQHF
TRBD2 - TRBJ2-7 TRBV7-2 TGTGCCACCAGTGATTCGGTTGCGGGGGGCCTCCATGGGCAGTACTTC CATSDSVAGGLHGQYF
- - TRBJ2-2 TRBV20-1 TGCAGTGCTAGAGGAACACAGAACACCGGGGAGCTGTTTTTT CSARGTQNTGELFF
TRBD1 - TRBJ2-5 TRBV7-6 TGTGCCAGCAGCTTGCTCCGGGACAGGGGTGGCGAGACCCAGTACTTC CASSLLRDRGGETQYF
TRBD1 - TRBJ1-6 TRBV20-1 TGCAGTGTCGCCGGTGCAAGGACAGGGAATAATTCACCCCTCCACTTT CSVAGARTGNNSPLHF
- - TRBJ1-1 TRBV20-1 TGCAGTGCTAGCTCGGGGCCCACCACTGAAGCTTTCTTT CSASSGPTTEAFF
- few TRBJ2-2 TRBV5-1 TGCGCCAGCAGCTTGGGCAGCGTGGGCACCGGGGAGCTGTTTTTT CASSLGSVGTGELFF
- - TRBJ2-7 TRBV20-1 TGCAGTGCTAGCCCTCCGGGGCCCGGAGGGATCCTTCGGTACGAGCAGTACTTC CSASPPGPGGILRYEQYF
- few TRBJ1-6 TRBV12-3/TRBV12-4 TGTGCCAGCAGTTTATCGTTCGGGGATTCACCCCTCCACTTT CASSLSFGDSPLHF
TRBD2 few TRBJ2-7 TRBV7-6 TGTGCCAGCAGCGTACAACTAGCGGGAGTGGGGGAGCAGTACTTC CASSVQLAGVGEQYF
- - TRBJ1-1 TRBV11-2 TGTGCCAGCAGCGGAGGTTTGGGCACTGAAGCTCTCTTT CASSGGLGTEALF
- - TRBJ1-1 TRBV7-6 TGTGCCAGCAGTACGAACCCTCGCAGGGCGATGAACACTGAAGCTTTCTTT CASSTNPRRAMNTEAFF
TRBD1 - TRBJ1-5 TRBV19 TGTGCCAGTACGGCGGGACAGTCCTTCTATAGCAATCAGCCCCAGCATTTT CASTAGQSFYSNQPQHF
TRBD1 - TRBJ1-5 TRBV2 TGTACCAGCAACAGGGGACAGGGAGGTCAGCCCCAGCATTTT CTSNRGQGGQPQHF
TRBD1 - TRBJ1-1 TRBV29-1 TGCAGCGTACGGACAGGGGGATCGGCTTTCTTT CSVRTGGSAFF
- - TRBJ1-2 TRBV15 TGTGCCACCAGCAGTTTTAGGGAAGCCTATGGCTACACCTTC CATSSFREAYGYTF
TRBD2 - TRBJ2-7 TRBV29-1 TGCAGCGCTATAGGGACTACCCCCTACGAGCAGTACTTC CSAIGTTPYEQYF
- - TRBJ1-4 TRBV19 TGTGCCAGTAGTATCATCAGGAGATCGAATGAAAAACTGTTTTTT CASSIIRRSNEKLFF
TRBD1 - TRBJ2-7 TRBV20-1 TGCAGTGCGGCAGGGACAGGGGACCTTTACGAGCAGTACTTC CSAAGTGDLYEQYF
- - TRBJ1-2 TRBV29-1 TGCAGCGTCATGTCCGAGGGCTATGGCTACACCTTC CSVMSEGYGYTF
- - TRBJ1-4 TRBV10-3 TGTGCCAGCAGTGAGCCCAGGCTGCCTACTAATGAAAAACTGTTTTTT CASSEPRLPTNEKLFF
- - TRBJ2-5 TRBV7-9 TGCGCCAGCAGCCCCCGAGGGAGCCGCCAAGAGACCCAGTACTTC CASSPRGSRQETQYF
- - TRBJ2-7 TRBV7-6 TGTGCCAGCAGCCAAGCTCAGCTCTACGAGCAGTACTTC CASSQAQLYEQYF
- many TRBJ1-1 TRBV24-1 TGTGCCACCAGTGAGGGAACGCCGAACACTGAAGCTTTCTTT CATSEGTPNTEAFF
- - TRBJ2-7 TRBV12-3/TRBV12-4 TGTGCCAGCAGTAACAGGGAGACCGGTAGCTACGAGCAGTACTTC CASSNRETGSYEQYF
- many TRBJ1-5 TRBV28 TGTGCCAGCAGTTTTCGTTTTCAGCCCCAGCATTTT CASSFRFQPQHF
TRBD1 - TRBJ2-2 TRBV13 TGTGCCAGCAGCCCTTCTACAGGGGGCTACACCGGGGAGCTGTTTTTT CASSPSTGGYTGELFF
TRBD1 - TRBJ1-4 TRBV19 TGTGCCAGTAGTATGGACAGGGGGCGGGACGAAAAACTGTTTTTT CASSMDRGRDEKLFF
TRBD1 many TRBJ1-1 TRBV2 TGTGCCAGCAGTGGCCGGGACAGAGACACTGAAGCTTTCTTT CASSGRDRDTEAFF
- many TRBJ1-2 TRBV29-1 TGCAGCGTTGCCCTAAACTATGGCTACACCTTC CSVALNYGYTF